The T cell receptor beta chain described here comes from a study of blood T cells in healthy people across ages. Primed by a sample-barcoded 5' primer and a J-beta primer mix, a second PCR proceeded for about 6 to 11 cycles. From the 5' RACE reads, TCRdb called clonotypes with MiXCR, one entry per CDR3 protein. The sample consists of 650,000 to 700,000 distinct CDR3 sequences, 40% to 65% of them appearing once. Comment on this clonotype: With a much larger clone just one base away, this may be a read error.

Germline values: CDR1 LGHDT, CDR2 YNNKEL (reference sequence). Trimming took off 1 base at V and 11 bases at J, with 18 bases between the two ends. This CDR3 is built from 16 residues. The clonotype was recovered from a woman older than 75 in good health. The source material was blood. This chain uses TRBV3-1 with TRBJ1-6; D may be TRBD1 (5 bases). CDR3 region: CASSQGGQGIGPPLHF. The CDR3 DNA is TGTGCCAGCAGCCAAGGCGGACAAGGTATCGGTCCACCCCTCCACTTT. Using reference TRBV3-1 and TRBJ1-6 for the parts outside the CDR3, the full variable domain is DTAVSQTPKYLVTQMGNDKSIKCEQNLGHDTMYWYKQDSKKFLKIMFSYNNKELIINETVPNRFSPKSPDKAHLNLHINSLELGDSAVYFCASSQGGQGIGPPLHFGNGTRLTVT.